The 10 T cell receptor beta chains presented below share a single source sample, sequenced in a study of Graves' ophthalmopathy and Graves' hyperthyroidism. The study amplified TCR beta CDR3 regions using RNA transcripts. First-round RT-PCR used HTBI primers; second-round multiplex PCR followed. TCRdb processed the multiplex PCR reads anew with MiXCR; each CDR3 protein has one entry. Of 350,000 to 450,000 distinct CDR3 sequences in the sample, about 16% were seen once. Input material: peripheral blood. The receptors here all came from a woman under 30 with Graves' ophthalmopathy.

This clonotype was counted at least ten times. The chain employs TRBV11-2 and TRBJ1-2, with D uncertain. Germline V gene lookup returns CDR1 SGHAT and CDR2 FQNNGV. Trimming removed 0 bases from V and 2 bases from J, with 7 bases in between. The CDR3 contains 14 residues. CDR3 protein: CASSLDPGNYGYTF. CDR3 bases: TGTGCCAGCAGCTTAGATCCCGGGAACTATGGCTACACCTTC.

This chain connects TRBV20-1 to TRBJ2-7; 9 positions match TRBD2. V gave up 6 bases and J gave up 2 bases; unmatched junction bases: 8. The CDR3 contains 14 residues. Germline-derived CDR1 and CDR2 are DFQATT and SNEGSKA (reference sequence). The CDR3 DNA sequence: TGCAGTGCCGAGACTAGCGGAGGGCCCTACGAGCAGTACTTC. Its protein product is CSAETSGGPYEQYF.

This clonotype was seen many times. The chain's CDR3 is CASSPEGKSGEAFF. Here the CDR3 DNA reads TGTGCCAGCAGTCCCGAGGGTAAGAGCGGTGAAGCTTTCTTT. The gene calls are TRBV12-3 or TRBV12-4 and TRBJ1-1; D is unresolved. CDR3 length: 14 amino acids. The germline V and J ends were trimmed by 5 bases and 7 bases, with 17 bases remaining between them.

This clonotype was detected many times. The V gene is TRBV29-1, the J gene TRBJ1-1, with TRBD1 identical over 8 bases. This CDR3 region has 14 residues. The V gene end was trimmed by 0 bases and the J gene end by 7 bases; junction bases not matched to a gene: 7. Germline V gene sequence: CDR1 SQVTM, CDR2 ANQGSEA. DNA for the CDR3: TGCAGCGTTGAAGAGGGCAGGGGGCATGGTGAAGCTTTCTTT. Translating it yields CSVEEGRGHGEAFF.

This rearrangement joins TRBV7-2 to TRBJ1-6; D remains unclear. The germline V and J ends were trimmed by 3 bases and 11 bases, with 5 bases remaining between them. The CDR3 is 11 amino acids. Germline V CDR1 and CDR2: SGHTA, FQGNSA. CDR3 in amino acids: CASSFGTPLHF. CDR3 DNA sequence: TGTGCCAGCAGCTTCGGAACACCCCTCCACTTT.

This clonotype was recorded at least ten times. This chain links TRBV11-2 with TRBJ2-2; 7 bases map to TRBD2. The CDR3 is 14 residues long. CDR1 SGHAT and CDR2 FQNNGV come from the germline V gene. With V trimmed by 4 bases and J by 4 bases, 3 bases remained unmatched. The CDR3 bases are TGTGCCAGCAGCTCGTGGGGGGGCACCGGGGAGCTGTTTTTT. This encodes CASSSWGGTGELFF.

This clonotype has at least ten counts. The chain uses TRBV5-1 and TRBJ2-5; perhaps TRBD2 as D (6 bases). This CDR3 region has 18 residues. With 1 base removed from V and 5 bases from J, the gap between germline ends came to 24 bases. Germline V gene sequence: CDR1 SGHRS, CDR2 YFSETQ. This CDR3 reads CASSLSPYAGTLGETQYF. The CDR3, as DNA: TGCGCCAGCAGCTTGTCTCCCTACGCGGGAACGCTAGGGGAGACCCAGTACTTC.

This clonotype was picked up many times. The rearrangement uses TRBV30 and TRBJ1-5, with TRBD1 matching 7 bases. The CDR3 contains 17 residues. Per the germline V gene, CDR1 is GTSNPN and CDR2 is SVGIG (reference sequence). Germline trimming cut 6 bases from V and 1 base from J; bases unmatched to any gene: 15. The CDR3 bases are TGTGCCTGCAAGGGGCAGGGGGGGATTTGGAGCAATCAGCCCCAGCATTTT. This translates into CACKGQGGIWSNQPQHF.

This clonotype appeared many times. The chain recombines TRBV9 with TRBJ2-7; 7 bases align to TRBD2. The CDR3 runs to 13 residues. The V segment lost 2 bases and the J segment 3 bases; nucleotides outside the gene matches: 2. The germline CDR1 and CDR2 sequences are SGDLS and YYNGEE. The CDR3 DNA sequence: TGTGCCAGCAGCGTGGGCGGGAGCTACGAGCAGTACTTC. This sequence encodes CASSVGGSYEQYF.

The rearrangement links TRBV20-1 to TRBJ2-7; TRBD1 matches at 10 bases. The germline V gene has CDR1 DFQATT and CDR2 SNEGSKA (reference sequence). V shed 6 bases, J shed 2 bases, and the junction held 7 bases outside the gene matches. CDR3 length equals 14 residues. The DNA of the CDR3 is TGCAGTGCAGAAACCGGGACAGGGGCCTACGAGCAGTACTTC. Amino acid sequence: CSAETGTGAYEQYF.